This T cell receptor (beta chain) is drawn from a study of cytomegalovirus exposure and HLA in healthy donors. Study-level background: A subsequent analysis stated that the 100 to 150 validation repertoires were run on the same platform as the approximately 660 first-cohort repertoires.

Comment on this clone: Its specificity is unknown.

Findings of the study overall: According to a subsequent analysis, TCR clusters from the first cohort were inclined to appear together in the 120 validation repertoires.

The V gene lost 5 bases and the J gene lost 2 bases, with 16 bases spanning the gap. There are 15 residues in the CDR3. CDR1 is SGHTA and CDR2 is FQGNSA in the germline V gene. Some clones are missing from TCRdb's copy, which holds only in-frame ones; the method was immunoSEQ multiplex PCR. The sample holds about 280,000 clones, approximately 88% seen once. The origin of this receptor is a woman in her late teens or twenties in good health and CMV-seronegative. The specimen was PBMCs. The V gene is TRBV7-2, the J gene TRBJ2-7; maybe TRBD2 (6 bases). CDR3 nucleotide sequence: TGTGCCAGCAGCCGTGGGGGGACCACCACCTACGAGCAGTACTTC. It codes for CASSRGGTTTYEQYF.